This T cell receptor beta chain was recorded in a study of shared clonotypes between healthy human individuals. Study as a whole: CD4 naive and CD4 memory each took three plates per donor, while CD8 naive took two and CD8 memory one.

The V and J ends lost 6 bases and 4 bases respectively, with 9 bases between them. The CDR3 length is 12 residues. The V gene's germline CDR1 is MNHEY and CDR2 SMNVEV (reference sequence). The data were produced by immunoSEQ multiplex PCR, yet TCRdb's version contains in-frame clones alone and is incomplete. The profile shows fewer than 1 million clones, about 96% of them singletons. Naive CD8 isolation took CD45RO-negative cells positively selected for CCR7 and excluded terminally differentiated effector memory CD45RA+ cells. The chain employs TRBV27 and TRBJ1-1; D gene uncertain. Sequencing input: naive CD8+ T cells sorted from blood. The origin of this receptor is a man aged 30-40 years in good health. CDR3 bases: TGTGCCAGCAGGACAACGGTCACTGAAGCTTTCTTT. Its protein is CASRTTVTEAFF.